These 25 T cell receptor beta chains share one sample of origin, sequenced in a study of blood T cell repertoires in COVID-19. Sequenced by immunoSEQ multiplex PCR; TCRdb stores in-frame clones only, minus some. The sample has some 180,000 clones; approximately 85% are singletons. The specimen sequenced was peripheral blood. These receptors all stem from a woman in her sixties with acute or convalescent COVID-19.

The chain uses TRBV3-1 (or the pseudogene TRBV3-2) and TRBJ1-1; tentatively, D is TRBD1 (6 bases). V gave up 4 bases and J gave up 9 bases, with 15 bases separating them. This CDR3 has 13 residues. Per the germline V gene, CDR1 is LGHDT and CDR2 is YNNKEL (reference sequence). The CDR3, as DNA: TGTGCCAGCAGCCCCACAGGGCTCAGGAAAGCTTTCTTT. Translated: CASSPTGLRKAFF.

In DNA form, the CDR3 reads TGTGCCAGCAGCTTGACCCCTGACAGTTTCACCGGGGAGCTGTTTTTT. Translated: CASSLTPDSFTGELFF. V gene TRBV5-5 combines with J gene TRBJ2-2; tentative D call: TRBD1 (5 bases). Germline V gene sequence: CDR1 SGHKS, CDR2 YYEKEE (reference sequence). The V gene lost 1 base and the J gene lost 4 bases, with 14 bases spanning the gap. The CDR3 is made up of 16 amino acids.

The chain combines TRBV7-8 with TRBJ2-2; 7 nucleotides match TRBD2. The CDR3 covers 18 residues. V lost 3 bases and J lost 2; bases outside the gene matches: 12. Germline CDR1 SGHVS, CDR2 FQNEAQ. The CDR3 sequence is CASSFRFRSGKNTGELFF. The DNA of the CDR3 is TGTGCCAGCAGCTTCCGTTTCAGGAGCGGGAAAAACACCGGGGAGCTGTTTTTT.

The chain recombines TRBV19 with TRBJ2-7, with D possibly matching TRBD1 (6 bases). This CDR3 contains 15 residues. The germline V and J ends were trimmed by 3 bases and 2 bases, with 14 bases remaining between them. CDR1 LNHDA and CDR2 SQIVND come from the germline V gene (reference sequence). CDR3 coding DNA: TGTGCCAGTAGTATTACCTCGACAGGTACCTACGAGCAGTACTTC. Translation gives CASSITSTGTYEQYF.

The chain joins TRBV6-1 to TRBJ1-1, with TRBD1 matching 9 bases. J was trimmed by 4 bases and V by 4 bases; bases with no gene match: 10. The germline V gene encodes CDR1 MNHNS and CDR2 SASEGT. The CDR3 runs 16 residues. The CDR3 sequence is CASSARTGAGSTEAFF. Written as DNA, the CDR3 is TGTGCCAGCAGTGCCCGGACAGGGGCGGGTAGCACTGAAGCTTTCTTT.

The chain uses TRBV10-1 and TRBJ2-5; a possible D gene is TRBD2 (6 bases). Trimming pared 0 bases from V and 1 base from J, leaving 9 bases between. This CDR3 has 15 amino acids. Germline assignment: CDR1 WNHNN and CDR2 SYGVQD (reference sequence). This CDR3 is CASSESMGGQETQYF. The CDR3 DNA sequence: TGCGCCAGCAGTGAGTCGATGGGAGGCCAAGAGACCCAGTACTTC.

The rearrangement uses TRBV19 and TRBJ1-2, with 8 bases lining up with TRBD1. V shed 5 bases and J 5 bases; nucleotides not matched to a gene: 7. Per germline, CDR1 LNHDA and CDR2 SQIVND (reference sequence). The CDR3 is 14 amino acids. CDR3 residues: CASSPLDRVYGYTF. CDR3 nucleotide sequence: TGTGCCAGTAGTCCCTTGGACAGGGTATATGGCTACACCTTC.

The gene calls are TRBV19 and TRBJ1-5, with D possibly TRBD1 on 5 matching bases. With 6 bases removed from V and 5 bases from J, the gap between germline ends came to 17 bases. This CDR3 has 15 amino acids. Germline V gene lookup returns CDR1 LNHDA and CDR2 SQIVND (reference sequence). The DNA for the CDR3 is TGTGCCAGTAGGCTCGGGGGGGGAGTGCATCAGCCCCAGCATTTT. It is translated as CASRLGGGVHQPQHF.

The chain combines TRBV5-4 with TRBJ2-3, with TRBD2 as a possible D gene (5 bases). This CDR3 spans 12 amino acids. Germline assignment: CDR1 SGHNT and CDR2 YYREEE (reference sequence). V dropped 0 bases and J dropped 12 bases, with 11 bases sitting between them. The CDR3 here is CASSLASGIQYF. In DNA form, the CDR3 reads TGTGCCAGCAGCTTGGCCTCCGGGATACAGTATTTT.

This sequence joins TRBV20-1 and TRBJ2-1; 10 bases agree with TRBD2. Germline assignment: CDR1 DFQATT and CDR2 SNEGSKA (reference sequence). With 3 bases clipped from V and 3 bases from J, the junction kept 8 bases outside the gene matches. The CDR3 runs 16 residues. Here the CDR3 DNA reads TGCAGTGCTAGTCCCGGGACTAGCGCAAGCTACAATGAGCAGTTCTTC. Amino acid sequence: CSASPGTSASYNEQFF.

This sequence joins TRBV6-5 and TRBJ2-4; a weak D match, TRBD2 (5 bases). This CDR3 contains 15 residues. Germline lookup yields CDR1 MNHEY and CDR2 SVGAGI. The germline V and J ends were trimmed by 2 bases and 9 bases, with 17 bases remaining between them. The CDR3 is CASSYLGKGSAIQYF. CDR3 bases: TGTGCCAGCAGTTACCTCGGGAAAGGGTCGGCCATTCAGTACTTC.

The V and J genes are TRBV19 and TRBJ1-4; 7 bases line up with TRBD1. The J segment lost 3 bases and the V segment lost 4 bases, leaving 5 bases of the junction unmatched. The CDR3 extends over 15 amino acids. Germline CDR1 is LNHDA and CDR2 is SQIVND (reference sequence). CDR3 region: CASSTSGTANEKLFF. CDR3 in DNA: TGTGCCAGTAGTACCTCCGGGACAGCTAATGAAAAACTGTTTTTT.

The chain links TRBV29-1 to TRBJ2-1; D is perhaps TRBD2 (6 bases). Germline V gives CDR1 SQVTM, CDR2 ANQGSEA. The CDR3 is 15 residues long. V lost 3 bases and J lost 9, with 21 bases in between. CDR3 in DNA: TGCAGCGTTGAGCCCACTAGCACCGAAGGGGTTGAGCAGTTCTTC. Translation: CSVEPTSTEGVEQFF.

The J gene is TRBJ2-7, the V gene TRBV10-2; D gene unclear. The germline V gene has CDR1 WSHSY and CDR2 SAAADI. The ends were cut back, 8 bases at V and 2 bases at J, with 10 bases in the middle. The CDR3 extends over 12 amino acids. DNA for the CDR3: TGCGCCAGCGCCGTCGGAGCCTACGAGCAGTACTTC. Translated, it gives CASAVGAYEQYF.

The chain carries TRBV5-1 and TRBJ2-5, with 8 bases fitting TRBD2. There are 15 residues in the CDR3. Germline CDR1 and CDR2: SGHRS and YFSETQ. V lost 0 bases and J lost 7; bases outside the gene matches: 8. In DNA, the CDR3 is TGCGCCAGCAGCTTGGTTAGCGGGGAGGGGACGACCCAGTACTTC. Translated: CASSLVSGEGTTQYF.

This clone was counted at least ten times. This chain links TRBV9 with TRBJ1-3; D is possibly TRBD1 (6 bases). Per the germline V gene, CDR1 is SGDLS and CDR2 is YYNGEE. With 6 bases removed from V and 1 base from J, the gap between germline ends came to 11 bases. The CDR3 sequence is 14 residues long. CDR3 protein: CASTSTGSGNTIYF. Here the CDR3 DNA reads TGTGCCAGCACCTCCACAGGGTCTGGAAACACCATATATTTT.

The chain carries TRBV11-2 and TRBJ2-1, with 12 bases fitting TRBD2. This CDR3 is built from 15 residues. J lost 8 bases, V lost 7 bases, and 9 bases had no gene match. The germline V gene encodes CDR1 SGHAT and CDR2 FQNNGV. The CDR3 reads CASIKLAGGGYEQFF. In nucleotides, the CDR3 is TGTGCCAGCATCAAACTAGCGGGAGGTGGCTATGAGCAGTTCTTC.

CDR3 residues: CASSGTSFSYNEQFF. The CDR3 DNA follows: TGTGCCAGCAGTGGCACTAGCTTCTCCTACAATGAGCAGTTCTTC. This chain links TRBV7-2 with TRBJ2-1; D may be TRBD2 (6 bases). Trimming left V 6 bases short and J 0 bases short, with 12 bases between. CDR1 is SGHTA and CDR2 is FQGNSA in the germline V gene. The CDR3 loop spans 15 amino acids.

The gene calls are TRBV11-1 and TRBJ2-5, with TRBD2 as a possible D gene (5 bases). Germline assignment: CDR1 SGHAT and CDR2 FQDESV (reference sequence). This CDR3 has 13 residues. The germline V and J ends were trimmed by 3 bases and 3 bases, with 8 bases remaining between them. The CDR3 DNA is TGTGCCAGCAGCTTCAGCGGAAAAGAGACCCAGTACTTC. Translating gives CASSFSGKETQYF.

This clone appeared once. The genes are TRBV28 and TRBJ2-1, with 14 bases aligning to TRBD2. V trimming: 0 bases; J trimming: 2 bases; junction bases outside the gene matches: 0. This CDR3 has 17 amino acids. Germline V gene data show CDR1 as MDHEN and CDR2 as SYDVKM. In DNA, the CDR3 is TGTGCCAGCAGTTTATGGACTAGCGGGAGGGCCTACAATGAGCAGTTCTTC. Translation gives CASSLWTSGRAYNEQFF.

This chain connects TRBV24-1 to TRBJ2-5; 7 nucleotides match TRBD2. The germline CDR1 and CDR2 sequences are KGHDR and SFDVKD. The CDR3 covers 13 residues. Trimming at V came to 6 bases and at J to 3 bases, leaving 3 bases not matched to a gene. For the CDR3, the DNA is TGTGCCACCAGTAGTCTAGCGGAAGAGACCCAGTACTTC. Translated, it gives CATSSLAEETQYF.

The rearrangement links TRBV30 to TRBJ1-6; 7 nucleotides agree with TRBD1. Germline V gene lookup returns CDR1 GTSNPN and CDR2 SVGIG (reference sequence). CDR3 length: 14 residues. Trimming at V came to 1 base and at J to 7 bases, leaving 4 bases not matched to a gene. This chain's CDR3 is CAWSAGTENSPLHF. CDR3 coding DNA: TGTGCCTGGAGTGCCGGGACAGAGAATTCACCCCTCCACTTT.

This clone occurred once. The V gene is TRBV24-1, the J gene TRBJ1-4; 7 bases agree with TRBD1. The CDR3 loop spans 15 amino acids. V trimming: 9 bases; J trimming: 5 bases; junction bases outside the gene matches: 11. From germline, CDR1 is KGHDR and CDR2 SFDVKD. This chain's CDR3 is CATSTRQGGNEKLFF. CDR3 nucleotides: TGTGCCACCTCGACGCGACAGGGAGGAAATGAAAAACTGTTTTTT.

V gene TRBV24-1 combines with J gene TRBJ1-1; no definite D call. This CDR3 has 13 amino acids. V dropped 0 bases and J dropped 8 bases, with 9 bases sitting between them. Germline CDR1 KGHDR, CDR2 SFDVKD. The CDR3 here is CATSDLRGREAFF. DNA of the CDR3: TGTGCCACCAGTGATTTGCGCGGCCGCGAAGCTTTCTTT.

This chain joins TRBV6-6 and TRBJ2-3; 11 bases align to TRBD2. Germline V gives CDR1 MNHNY, CDR2 SVGAGI (reference sequence). V was pared by 6 bases and J by 3 bases, with 5 bases of the junction left unmatched. CDR3 length: 15 residues. The DNA of the CDR3 is TGTGCCAGCAGGGAACGACTAGCGGGAACAGATACGCAGTATTTT. Residues: CASRERLAGTDTQYF.